This T cell receptor beta chain was profiled in a study of OX40 agonist ivuxolimab in advanced cancers. Study information: Given to patients was ivuxolimab, an agonistic anti-OX40 (CD134) antibody. The diagnoses of dose-escalation patients were hepatocellular carcinoma, melanoma, renal cell or head and neck cancer. Aged about 23 to 90 with a mean of about 63 years, they were roughly 83% male.

Clones were sequenced by immunoSEQ multiplex PCR, and TCRdb holds only the in-frame ones, with some missing. Altogether 99,000 or so clones are present, roughly 90% being singletons, with the ten largest covering roughly 0.33%. This TCR was recovered from an adult with an advanced solid tumor such as melanoma, head and neck, liver or kidney cancer. The input for sequencing was CD4+ or CD8+ T cells sorted from blood, taken in a trial of the OX40 agonist ivuxolimab.

CDR3 nucleotides: TGTGCCAGCAGTTACGACAGCCGGGCGGGCTACACCTTC. Amino acid sequence: CASSYDSRAGYTF. The chain employs TRBV6-6 and TRBJ1-2, with TRBD1 as a possible D gene (5 bases). Germline V lookup: CDR1 MNHNY, CDR2 SVGAGI (reference sequence). The ends were cut back, 2 bases at V and 8 bases at J, with 12 bases in the middle. The CDR3 totals 13 residues.